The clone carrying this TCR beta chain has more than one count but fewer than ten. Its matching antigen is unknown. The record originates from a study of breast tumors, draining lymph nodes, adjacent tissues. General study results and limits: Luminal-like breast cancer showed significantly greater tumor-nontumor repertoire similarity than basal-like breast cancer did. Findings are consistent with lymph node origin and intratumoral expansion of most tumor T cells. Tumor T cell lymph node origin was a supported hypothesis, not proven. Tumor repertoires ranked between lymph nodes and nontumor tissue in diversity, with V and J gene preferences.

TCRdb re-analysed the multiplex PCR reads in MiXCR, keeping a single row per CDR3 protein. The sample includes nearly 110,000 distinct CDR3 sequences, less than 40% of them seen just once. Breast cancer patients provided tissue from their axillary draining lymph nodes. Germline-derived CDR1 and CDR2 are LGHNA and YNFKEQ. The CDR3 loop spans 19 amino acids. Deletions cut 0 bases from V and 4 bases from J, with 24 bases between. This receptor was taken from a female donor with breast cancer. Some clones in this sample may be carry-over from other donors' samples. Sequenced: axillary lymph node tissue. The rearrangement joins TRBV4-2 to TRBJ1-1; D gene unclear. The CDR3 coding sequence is TGTGCCAGCAGCCAAGAAACCCCTTTGGTGTGGGGTGAAGGCACTGAAGCTTTCTTT. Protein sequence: CASSQETPLVWGEGTEAFF.